A selection of T cell receptor beta chains follows, all from one sample in a study of follicular helper T cells after annual influenza vaccination. Assay: immunoSEQ multiplex PCR; the TCRdb copy retains only in-frame clones and omits some. The table includes roughly 15,000 clones, nearly 80% detected once. The source was CXCR5- memory CD4+ T cells sorted from blood, collected on the day of influenza vaccination. Source of these receptors: an adult who received the influenza vaccine. The CDR3 runs from the conserved cysteine through the conserved F or W. The order of the fields is CDR3 DNA, CDR3 protein, V gene, J gene, clone size, D gene. A D gene is named only where the DNA matches it firmly. Expanded clones get a size class; other rows say once, few or many, or leave the size out.

TGTGCCAGCAGCCAACAGGCCCACAATGAGCAGTTCTTC	CASSQQAHNEQFF	TRBV7-8	TRBJ2-1	-	-
TGCGCCAGCAGCCGGGGCTCCGGCTATGGCTACACCTTC	CASSRGSGYGYTF	TRBV4-3	TRBJ1-2	-	-
TGTGCCAGCAGCTCTCGGACAGGGGCGGATGGCTACACCTTC	CASSSRTGADGYTF	TRBV7-8	TRBJ1-2	-	TRBD1
TGTGCCAGCAGCTTAGGGCTAGCTCCAGGAGAGACCCAGTACTTC	CASSLGLAPGETQYF	TRBV7-2	TRBJ2-5	-	-
TGCGCCAGCAGCCCAGGACAGGCGGGCTACAATGAGCAGTTCTTC	CASSPGQAGYNEQFF	TRBV4-3	TRBJ2-1	once	TRBD1
TGTGCCAGCCATTCTAACAGGGGATTTGAGCAGTTCTTC	CASHSNRGFEQFF	TRBV28	TRBJ2-1	-	TRBD1
TGTGCCAGCAGCTTAGTACCGCAGCATACGCAGTATTTT	CASSLVPQHTQYF	TRBV7-2	TRBJ2-3	-	-
TGTGCCAGCAGCAGTCGACAGGGGGCCGGGGAGCTGTTTTTT	CASSSRQGAGELFF	TRBV9	TRBJ2-2	few	TRBD1
TGTGCCGTAAGGGCTAGCGGGGCTCAAGAGACCCAGTACTTC	CAVRASGAQETQYF	TRBV7-2	TRBJ2-5	-	TRBD2
TGCGCCAGCAGACCCGGACTAGCGGGGGGACCTACACCAGATACGCAGTATTTT	CASRPGLAGGPTPDTQYF	TRBV5-1	TRBJ2-3	-	TRBD2
TGCGCCAGCAGCATAGACAGGGGCTCGAACACTGAAGCTTTCTTT	CASSIDRGSNTEAFF	TRBV5-1	TRBJ1-1	-	TRBD1
TGTGCTGGGGGGCACCCCTACGAGCAGTACTTC	CAGGHPYEQYF	TRBV30	TRBJ2-7	few	-
TGTGCCAGCAGTTTGACCGGGGCGGGGCAGCCCCAGCATTTT	CASSLTGAGQPQHF	TRBV28	TRBJ1-5	-	-
TGCGCCAGCCACGATTACCGGACTAGCGGGGATAAAGGTGAGCAGTTCTTC	CASHDYRTSGDKGEQFF	TRBV4-1	TRBJ2-1	-	TRBD2
TGCGCCAGCAGCTTGGGGGGACAGGGAAACAATGAGCAGTTCTTC	CASSLGGQGNNEQFF	TRBV5-1	TRBJ2-1	few	TRBD1
TGTGCCAGCAGCCCCCTTAGGACAGGTGCCTACGAGCAGTACTTC	CASSPLRTGAYEQYF	TRBV14	TRBJ2-7	-	TRBD1
TGCGCCAGCAGCCAGCTTGGACTTTACTATGGCTACACCTTC	CASSQLGLYYGYTF	TRBV4-1	TRBJ1-2	few	-
TGTGCCAGCAGTGTAGGACTAATAGGCGGCACTGAAGCTTTCTTT	CASSVGLIGGTEAFF	TRBV28	TRBJ1-1	few	-
TGTGCCAGCAGTGAATCAGGGGGCGCATCTGGGGAGCTGTTTTTT	CASSESGGASGELFF	TRBV2	TRBJ2-2	-	TRBD1
TGTGCCAGCAGCTTATCCAGGCAATACAATGAGCAGTTCTTC	CASSLSRQYNEQFF	TRBV7-9	TRBJ2-1	-	-
TGTGCCAGCAGCAGGTGGGCCAACGTCCTGACTTTC	CASSRWANVLTF	TRBV28	TRBJ2-6	-	-
TGTGCCAGCAGCTTAGCCCATCTAGCGGGGGGCAGACTGTTCTTC	CASSLAHLAGGRLFF	TRBV7-2	TRBJ2-1	-	TRBD2
TGTGCCAGCAGCTCACCGGAGAGGACCACTGAAGCTTTCTTT	CASSSPERTTEAFF	TRBV28	TRBJ1-1	-	-
TGTGCCAGCAGCTTGGGGGTTGGAGCCACAGATACGCAGTATTTT	CASSLGVGATDTQYF	TRBV7-3	TRBJ2-3	-	-
TGTGCCAGCAGCTTTGATGGGGGCCCAGTCTCTGAAGCTTTCTTT	CASSFDGGPVSEAFF	TRBV11-1	TRBJ1-1	few	-
TGCGCCAGCAGTAAATACCAGGGGGCGAACACCGGGGAGCTGTTTTTT	CASSKYQGANTGELFF	TRBV5-1	TRBJ2-2	-	TRBD1
TGTGCCAGCAGTGAAGGGGAATTTTATGGCTACACCTTC	CASSEGEFYGYTF	TRBV25-1	TRBJ1-2	-	-
TGCGCCAGCAGGGGGTCAGCTGATGAAAAACTGTTTTTT	CASRGSADEKLFF	TRBV10-2	TRBJ1-4	few	-
TGTGCCAGCAGCTTGGCCGCCGGGTACACAGATACGCAGTATTTT	CASSLAAGYTDTQYF	TRBV5-4	TRBJ2-3	-	-
TGTGCCAGCAGCTTAGGTCTTGACAATGAGCAGTTCTTC	CASSLGLDNEQFF	TRBV7-9	TRBJ2-1	-	-
TGTGCCAGCAGTGAAATAAGACAGGGAGGCTATGGCTACACCTTC	CASSEIRQGGYGYTF	TRBV2	TRBJ1-2	few	TRBD1
TGTGCCAGCATCCCGCTTGGACAGGGTCGGGAGACCCAGTACTTC	CASIPLGQGRETQYF	TRBV5-5	TRBJ2-5	-	TRBD1
TGTGCCAGCAGTTTAGGTTGGGGGACGGGGACATCGGTCTATGGCTACACCTTC	CASSLGWGTGTSVYGYTF	TRBV28	TRBJ1-2	few	-
TGCGCCAGCCAGGACGCAGGGGCCTCTGGAAACACCATATATTTT	CASQDAGASGNTIYF	TRBV5-1	TRBJ1-3	few	-
TGTGCCAGCAGTTCAGGGGCCGGTACGTTCAATGAGCAGTTCTTC	CASSSGAGTFNEQFF	TRBV2	TRBJ2-1	-	-
TGCGCCAGCAGCTGGGGGTCAGGGAACACCGGGGAGCTGTTTTTT	CASSWGSGNTGELFF	TRBV5-1	TRBJ2-2	once	-
TGCGCCAGCAGCTTGTTGGGACAGCTTTCAGAAGCTTTCTTT	CASSLLGQLSEAFF	TRBV5-1	TRBJ1-1	-	TRBD1
TGTGCCAGCACTTCGGGGGGTGATACGCAGTATTTT	CASTSGGDTQYF	TRBV21-1	TRBJ2-3	-	-
TGTGCCAGCACCGACGTGGGGGGATGGCGGGGAAATCAGCCCCAGCATTTT	CASTDVGGWRGNQPQHF	TRBV2	TRBJ1-5	-	-
TGTGCCAGCAGCTTAGACAGGGGGAATCAGCCCCAGCATTTT	CASSLDRGNQPQHF	TRBV7-8	TRBJ1-5	few	TRBD1
TGTGCCAGCAGCTCACTAACTGGGGGGCAGCCCTACGAGCAGTACTTC	CASSSLTGGQPYEQYF	TRBV11-2	TRBJ2-7	-	-
TGTGCCAGCAGCTTAGCGGGGTGGACCGGGGAGCTGTTTTTT	CASSLAGWTGELFF	TRBV11-2	TRBJ2-2	few	-
TGTGCCAGTAGTCCCTGGGGGATGAACACTGAAGCTTTCTTT	CASSPWGMNTEAFF	TRBV19	TRBJ1-1	-	-
TGCGCCAGCAGCTCAACTAGCGGGGGGACCTTTTGGAATGAGCAGTTCTTC	CASSSTSGGTFWNEQFF	TRBV5-1	TRBJ2-1	-	TRBD2
TGTGCCAGCAGGGGTCTGAGGGGGGCGGGAAACATTCAGTACTTC	CASRGLRGAGNIQYF	TRBV11-2	TRBJ2-4	once	-
TGTGCCAGCAGCTTAGAACCAGGGGATGAAGCTTTCTTT	CASSLEPGDEAFF	TRBV7-9	TRBJ1-1	few	-
TGTGCCAGCAGTTCCGACGCAGCGGAGACCCAGTACTTC	CASSSDAAETQYF	TRBV28	TRBJ2-5	once	-
TGTGCCAGCAACACACAACAGGAATATAATTCACCCCTCCACTTT	CASNTQQEYNSPLHF	TRBV19	TRBJ1-6	-	-
TGTGCCAGTAGTATAGATCGGCGGAGGCGTGGCTACACCTTC	CASSIDRRRRGYTF	TRBV19	TRBJ1-2	-	-
TGTGCCAGCAGCTTTTGGGGTGAGACCCAGTACTTC	CASSFWGETQYF	TRBV11-2	TRBJ2-5	-	-
TGTGCCAGCAGCTTCCGGGACCCGGCGGAAAAACTGTTTTTT	CASSFRDPAEKLFF	TRBV5-5	TRBJ1-4	-	-